Sequencing of this TCR beta chain was carried out in a study of CD4 T cells in relation to SARS-CoV-2 and coronaviruses. Study in general: ViraFEST: roughly 9-day antigen culture of PBMCs, then TCR beta CDR3 sequencing.

Roughly 10^5 naive or memory CD4+ cells were cultured with CEF peptides for approximately eleven days. Note on this clone: Its cognate antigen is unknown.

The CDR3 has 17 residues. The germline V gene encodes CDR1 KGHSH and CDR2 LQKENI. The V segment lost 4 bases and the J segment 0 bases; nucleotides outside the gene matches: 9. The table came from immunoSEQ multiplex PCR; TCRdb's copy has only in-frame clones and leaves some out. Of 43,000 or so clones listed, roughly 80% are singletons. The sample consisted of naive CD4+ T cells from PBMCs, cultured in vitro. This sample's subset: naive CD4+ T cells isolated by negative enrichment. The TCR was taken from an adult with COVID-19. The V and J genes are TRBV18 and TRBJ1-1; 9 bases fit TRBD1. The CDR3 DNA sequence: TGTGCCAGCTCACAGGGGACAGGGTTCCGCATGAACACTGAAGCTTTCTTT. It codes for CASSQGTGFRMNTEAFF.